These T cell receptor beta chains were read from a single sample in a study of shared clonotypes between healthy human individuals. The table came from immunoSEQ multiplex PCR; TCRdb's copy has only in-frame clones and leaves some out. The repertoire holds about 2.3 million clones, with 85% to 95% as singletons. The source material was naive CD4+ T cells from PBMCs. The receptors shown here come from a man in his late teens or twenties in good health. Some clones in this sample may be carry-over from other donors' samples. The CDR3 runs from the conserved cysteine through the conserved F or W.

v_call,cdr3_aa
TRBV10-3,CAISESRGSTGAKNMYEQYF
TRBV14,CASSARDGGGYTF
TRBV2,CASRLPKGRGRLETQYF
TRBV7-2,CASSEGTSGTQYF
TRBV5-1,CASSLRTLPSTDTQYF
TRBV19,CASSGSQETQYF
TRBV18,CASSEQGALPNTEAFF
TRBV19,CASRQQGGNYGYTF
TRBV29-1,CSVDSWTSGSSYNEQFF
TRBV10-3,CAISRQGSGYTF
TRBV5-4,CASSHIILPGLGANTGELFF
TRBV15,CATSGTAAPGEQYF
TRBV15,CATSRASGKLFF
TRBV21-1,CARGRPGRLREQYF
TRBV6-4,CASSMDGSSYEQYF
TRBV9,CASSVAEGPRQGYTF
TRBV29-1,CSVGGAGGAYEQYF